The 12 T cell receptor beta chains below come from one sample, sequenced in a study of cytomegalovirus exposure and HLA in healthy donors. PCR primers comprised 60 Vbeta and 13 Jbeta primers. Assay: immunoSEQ multiplex PCR; the TCRdb copy retains only in-frame clones and omits some. The sample shows around 99,000 clones, roughly 80% of them seen only once. The sample taken for sequencing was PBMCs. All receptors derive from a man aged 25 to 40 in good health and CMV-seronegative.

V is TRBV5-1 and J is TRBJ2-3; TRBD2 agrees at 12 bases. Germline CDR1 is SGHRS and CDR2 is YFSETQ. The CDR3 is 17 amino acids. Trimming cost V 4 bases and J 2 bases; bases outside gene matches: 8. CDR3 bases: TGCGCCAGCAGCCGAAGACTAGCGGGGGTATCCACAGATACGCAGTATTTT. It codes for CASSRRLAGVSTDTQYF.

The V gene is TRBV11-2, the J gene TRBJ1-1; 11 bases agree with TRBD1. Germline CDR1 and CDR2: SGHAT and FQNNGV. This CDR3 comprises 15 residues. The V and J ends lost 4 bases and 5 bases, in that order; junction bases with no gene match: 6. As DNA, the CDR3 is TGTGCCAGCAGCTCCGGACAGGGGGCTATGACTGAAGCTTTCTTT. Translation: CASSSGQGAMTEAFF.

The chain recombines TRBV6-1 with TRBJ2-6; D might be TRBD1 (6 bases). V was cut by 8 bases and J by 0 bases, with 11 bases left in between. Germline CDR1 and CDR2: MNHNS and SASEGT. CDR3 size: 15 residues. This CDR3 is CASGDKGSGANVLTF. For the CDR3, the DNA is TGTGCCAGCGGGGACAAGGGCTCTGGGGCCAACGTCCTGACTTTC.

The gene calls are TRBV7-6 and TRBJ1-1; no clear D. The germline CDR1 and CDR2 sequences are SGHVS and FNYEAQ. The CDR3 has 13 residues. V was pared by 7 bases and J by 9 bases, with 18 bases between. The CDR3 spells CASTLLGEQKAFF. The CDR3 nucleotides are TGTGCCAGCACCCTCCTGGGTGAACAGAAAGCTTTCTTT.

This chain links TRBV27 with TRBJ2-1, with 11 bases identical to TRBD2. Germline CDR1 reads MNHEY; CDR2 reads SMNVEV (reference sequence). The CDR3 is made up of 15 amino acids. J lost 4 bases, V lost 4 bases, and 3 bases had no gene match. In DNA, the CDR3 is TGTGCCAGCAGTTGGACTAGCGGGCCTTACAATGAGCAGTTCTTC. Translating it yields CASSWTSGPYNEQFF.

The rearrangement joins TRBV15 to TRBJ2-6, with 11 bases that match TRBD2. J was trimmed by 0 bases and V by 7 bases; bases with no gene match: 14. Per the germline V gene, CDR1 is LNHNV and CDR2 is YYDKDF (reference sequence). The CDR3 loop spans 20 amino acids. CDR3 region: CATNPGLAVTRSSGANVLTF. In DNA, the CDR3 is TGTGCCACCAACCCGGGACTAGCGGTCACGCGAAGCTCTGGGGCCAACGTCCTGACTTTC.

This chain connects TRBV15 to TRBJ2-2; the D gene is possibly TRBD2 (6 bases). Germline V gives CDR1 LNHNV, CDR2 YYDKDF (reference sequence). The CDR3 spans 13 residues. V lost 8 bases, J lost 4 bases, and 11 bases lay in between. In DNA, the CDR3 is TGTGCCACCGCCCGGGGGTTCACCGGGGAGCTGTTTTTT. Protein: CATARGFTGELFF.

This chain uses TRBV6-1 with TRBJ2-7; D gene uncertain. Germline-derived CDR1 and CDR2 are MNHNS and SASEGT. V lost 11 bases, J lost 0 bases, and 14 bases lay in between. The CDR3 spans 13 residues. CDR3 nucleotide sequence: TGTGCCGCCGCGCCATCGAGCTCCTACGAGCAGTACTTC. This translates into CAAAPSSSYEQYF.

V is TRBV5-1 and J is TRBJ2-7, with 10 bases that match TRBD2. Looked up from germline, CDR1 is SGHRS and CDR2 is YFSETQ. V lost 0 bases, J lost 3 bases, and 9 bases stayed unmatched. The CDR3 consists of 17 residues. The DNA of the CDR3 is TGCGCCAGCAGCTTGGTCCCAGCGGGAGGGCCTTTCTACGAGCAGTACTTC. It encodes CASSLVPAGGPFYEQYF.

This clone came up a few times. The V call is TRBV11-2, the J call TRBJ2-1, with 14 bases that match TRBD2. V lost 4 bases, J lost 9 bases, and 5 bases stayed unmatched. The CDR3 is 15 residues long. CDR1 SGHAT and CDR2 FQNNGV come from the germline V gene. The CDR3 spells CASSYGTSGGTEQFF. The CDR3 coding sequence is TGTGCCAGCAGCTACGGGACTAGCGGGGGTACTGAGCAGTTCTTC. Filled out from reference TRBV11-2 and TRBJ2-1, the complete variable domain reads EAGVAQSPRYKIIEKRQSVAFWCNPISGHATLYWYQQILGQGPKLLIQFQNNGVVDDSQLPKDRFSAERLKGVDSTLKIQPAKLEDSAVYLCASSYGTSGGTEQFFGPGTRLTVL.

The V gene is TRBV29-1, the J gene TRBJ2-3; no clear D. The CDR3 runs 14 residues. The ends were cut back, 1 base at V and 5 bases at J, with 13 bases in the middle. CDR1 and CDR2 (germline): SQVTM, ANQGSEA. In DNA, the CDR3 is TGCAGCGTTGAAGTACGGCAGAGGAAAGATACGCAGTATTTT. Translating gives CSVEVRQRKDTQYF.

The chain recombines TRBV6-4 with TRBJ2-1; TRBD2 agrees at 10 bases. J was trimmed by 3 bases and V by 0 bases; bases with no gene match: 2. Germline V gene data show CDR1 as MRHNA and CDR2 as SNTAGT. This CDR3 has 16 amino acids. CDR3 protein: CASSDSRTSGYNEQFF. The CDR3, as DNA: TGTGCCAGCAGTGACTCAAGGACTAGCGGCTACAATGAGCAGTTCTTC.